Listed below are T cell receptor beta chains from one sample, sequenced in a study of blood T cell repertoires in COVID-19. Assay: immunoSEQ multiplex PCR; the TCRdb copy retains only in-frame clones and omits some. Here the sample spans a few hundred thousand clones, roughly 90% being singletons. Sample: peripheral blood. The source of these receptors is a woman aged 60-70 years with COVID-19, enrolled during active disease. Both conserved end residues are part of each CDR3. The order of the fields is D gene, V gene, clone size, J gene, CDR3 DNA, CDR3 protein. A D gene is named only where the DNA matches it firmly. Clone size, where shown, is once, few, many, or a class for clones that have expanded.

d_call: -; v_call: TRBV18; clone_size: few; j_call: TRBJ1-2; cdr3_nt: TGTGCCAGCTCACCACCTTCTCAGTTTAACTATGGCTACACCTTC; cdr3_aa: CASSPPSQFNYGYTF
d_call: -; v_call: TRBV2; clone_size: -; j_call: TRBJ1-5; cdr3_nt: TGTGCCAGCAGTGAACCTAATCAGCCCCAGCATTTT; cdr3_aa: CASSEPNQPQHF
d_call: -; v_call: TRBV7-6; clone_size: -; j_call: TRBJ2-2; cdr3_nt: TGTGCCAGCAGCTTGTATCCCAGGGGCTACACCGGGGAGCTGTTTTTT; cdr3_aa: CASSLYPRGYTGELFF
d_call: -; v_call: TRBV4-2; clone_size: -; j_call: TRBJ1-2; cdr3_nt: TGTGCCAGCAGCCAAGATGCGTCAGGGGTAGGGTATGGCTACACCTTC; cdr3_aa: CASSQDASGVGYGYTF
d_call: -; v_call: TRBV12-5; clone_size: -; j_call: TRBJ1-2; cdr3_nt: TGTGCTAGTGGTTTGGTAGGAGACTATGGCTACACCTTC; cdr3_aa: CASGLVGDYGYTF
d_call: TRBD1; v_call: TRBV9; clone_size: -; j_call: TRBJ2-2; cdr3_nt: TGTGCCAGCAGCGTAACCGGACAGGGTTTCACCGGGGAGCTGTTTTTT; cdr3_aa: CASSVTGQGFTGELFF
d_call: TRBD1; v_call: TRBV18; clone_size: -; j_call: TRBJ2-5; cdr3_nt: TGTGCCAGCTCACCGGGACAGATTCAAGAGACCCAGTACTTC; cdr3_aa: CASSPGQIQETQYF
d_call: TRBD2; v_call: TRBV7-6; clone_size: few; j_call: TRBJ2-1; cdr3_nt: TGTGCCAGCAGCTCGACTAGCGGGGGCCGCTCCTACAATGAGCAGTTCTTC; cdr3_aa: CASSSTSGGRSYNEQFF
d_call: -; v_call: TRBV6-6; clone_size: -; j_call: TRBJ1-4; cdr3_nt: TGTGCCAGCAGTTCTTCACAGCCTGCAACTAATGAAAAACTGTTTTTT; cdr3_aa: CASSSSQPATNEKLFF
d_call: -; v_call: TRBV5-8; clone_size: -; j_call: TRBJ1-2; cdr3_nt: TGTGCCAGCTGTACAGGTAACTATGGCTACACCTTC; cdr3_aa: CASCTGNYGYTF
d_call: -; v_call: TRBV6-1; clone_size: -; j_call: TRBJ1-2; cdr3_nt: TGTGCCAGCAGTGAGTCTTTGGGGGCAGAGGGTTATGGCTACACCTTC; cdr3_aa: CASSESLGAEGYGYTF
d_call: -; v_call: TRBV2; clone_size: many; j_call: TRBJ2-3; cdr3_nt: TGTGCCTTAACCGGGGGTAGCACAGATACGCAGTATTTT; cdr3_aa: CALTGGSTDTQYF
d_call: TRBD2; v_call: TRBV19; clone_size: -; j_call: TRBJ2-1; cdr3_nt: TGTGCCAGTAGTTTTCTAGCGGGGGTTCTCAATGAGCAGTTCTTC; cdr3_aa: CASSFLAGVLNEQFF
d_call: TRBD2; v_call: TRBV9; clone_size: few; j_call: TRBJ2-3; cdr3_nt: TGTGCCAGCAGCCCCGTACTAGCGGGCAGCACAGATACGCAGTATTTT; cdr3_aa: CASSPVLAGSTDTQYF
d_call: TRBD1; v_call: TRBV5-1; clone_size: -; j_call: TRBJ1-5; cdr3_nt: TGCGCCAGCAGCCCACAGGGGGCGGCTAATCAGCCCCAGCATTTT; cdr3_aa: CASSPQGAANQPQHF
d_call: -; v_call: TRBV12-3/TRBV12-4; clone_size: -; j_call: TRBJ1-2; cdr3_nt: TGTGCCAGCACTGCCTTCGAGGGCTACACCTTC; cdr3_aa: CASTAFEGYTF
d_call: TRBD1; v_call: TRBV13; clone_size: few; j_call: TRBJ1-5; cdr3_nt: TGTGCCAGCAGCCGAGACAGGGGAGGAGGTCAGCCCCAGCATTTT; cdr3_aa: CASSRDRGGGQPQHF
d_call: TRBD2; v_call: TRBV10-1; clone_size: -; j_call: TRBJ2-1; cdr3_nt: TGCGCCAGCAGTGCAAGACTAGCGTGGGGGGGTTCCTACAATGAGCAGTTCTTC; cdr3_aa: CASSARLAWGGSYNEQFF
d_call: TRBD1; v_call: TRBV29-1; clone_size: -; j_call: TRBJ1-6; cdr3_nt: TGCAGCGTTGGGGACAGCCAGTATAATTCACCCCTCCACTTT; cdr3_aa: CSVGDSQYNSPLHF
d_call: -; v_call: TRBV4-1; clone_size: -; j_call: TRBJ2-2; cdr3_nt: TGCGCCAGCAGCCACCCGACGGCAGGGGTCACCGGGGAGCTGTTTTTT; cdr3_aa: CASSHPTAGVTGELFF
d_call: -; v_call: TRBV19; clone_size: -; j_call: TRBJ1-4; cdr3_nt: TGTGCCAGTACAGATAGGGGAGGAAGGAGTGAAAAACTGTTTTTT; cdr3_aa: CASTDRGGRSEKLFF
d_call: TRBD1; v_call: TRBV7-6; clone_size: -; j_call: TRBJ1-1; cdr3_nt: TGTGCCAGCAGCTTAGGGGACAGGTTTAGGAACACTGAAGCTTTCTTT; cdr3_aa: CASSLGDRFRNTEAFF
d_call: TRBD1; v_call: TRBV3-1/TRBV3-2; clone_size: -; j_call: TRBJ1-1; cdr3_nt: TGTGCCAGCAGCCTAAGACAGGGCAACACTGAAGCTTTCTTT; cdr3_aa: CASSLRQGNTEAFF
d_call: -; v_call: TRBV9; clone_size: -; j_call: TRBJ1-4; cdr3_nt: TGTGCCAGCAGCGAGACAGCAACTAATGAAAAACTGTTTTTT; cdr3_aa: CASSETATNEKLFF
d_call: -; v_call: TRBV7-2; clone_size: -; j_call: TRBJ2-7; cdr3_nt: TGTGCCAGCAGCTTATATTTTAGAGGGCAGGCCTACGAGCAGTACTTC; cdr3_aa: CASSLYFRGQAYEQYF
d_call: TRBD2; v_call: TRBV7-7; clone_size: -; j_call: TRBJ2-5; cdr3_nt: TGTGCCAGCAGCCCGCGAGCGGGGGGGTACCAAGAGACCCAGTACTTC; cdr3_aa: CASSPRAGGYQETQYF
d_call: TRBD1; v_call: TRBV18; clone_size: -; j_call: TRBJ2-2; cdr3_nt: TGTGCCAGCTCACCACGTGCCGACAGGGGGCTCACCGGGGAGCTGTTTTTT; cdr3_aa: CASSPRADRGLTGELFF
d_call: -; v_call: TRBV29-1; clone_size: -; j_call: TRBJ2-7; cdr3_nt: TGCAGCGTTAAGCCCGCGCACGAGCAGTACTTC; cdr3_aa: CSVKPAHEQYF
d_call: TRBD1; v_call: TRBV30; clone_size: few; j_call: TRBJ2-6; cdr3_nt: TGTGCCTGGAGACGGACAGGGTCCATCTCTGGGGCCAACGTCCTGACTTTC; cdr3_aa: CAWRRTGSISGANVLTF
d_call: TRBD1; v_call: TRBV30; clone_size: -; j_call: TRBJ2-5; cdr3_nt: TGTGCCTGGAGATTTGACAGGGGATTGGAGACCCAGTACTTC; cdr3_aa: CAWRFDRGLETQYF
d_call: -; v_call: TRBV18; clone_size: -; j_call: TRBJ2-5; cdr3_nt: TGTGCCAGCTCACCAGGGGCGCAAGAGACCCAGTACTTC; cdr3_aa: CASSPGAQETQYF
d_call: -; v_call: TRBV6-6; clone_size: -; j_call: TRBJ2-6; cdr3_nt: TGTGCCAGCAGTCCGCGGCGGCTTTTTGAAACCGGTGGGGCCAACGTCCTGACTTTC; cdr3_aa: CASSPRRLFETGGANVLTF
d_call: TRBD2; v_call: TRBV7-9; clone_size: -; j_call: TRBJ2-5; cdr3_nt: TGTGCCAGCAGCCCGAGGACTAGCGGAGGGGTTGAGACCCAGTACTTC; cdr3_aa: CASSPRTSGGVETQYF
d_call: -; v_call: TRBV7-6; clone_size: -; j_call: TRBJ2-4; cdr3_nt: TGTGCCAGCAGCTCCGGACTAGCCAAAAACATTCAGTACTTC; cdr3_aa: CASSSGLAKNIQYF
d_call: -; v_call: TRBV30; clone_size: once; j_call: TRBJ1-3; cdr3_nt: TGTGCCTGGAGCGGGGGGTTCTCTGGAAACACCATATATTTT; cdr3_aa: CAWSGGFSGNTIYF
d_call: -; v_call: TRBV11-2; clone_size: -; j_call: TRBJ2-2; cdr3_nt: TGTGCCAGCAGCTTAGGCCTAGCGACCTGGGCCGGGGAGCTGTTTTTT; cdr3_aa: CASSLGLATWAGELFF
d_call: TRBD2; v_call: TRBV29-1; clone_size: -; j_call: TRBJ2-7; cdr3_nt: TGCAGCGTTGTAGAGGTGCGGGGGGTATCCTACGAGCAGTACTTC; cdr3_aa: CSVVEVRGVSYEQYF
d_call: -; v_call: TRBV25-1; clone_size: -; j_call: TRBJ2-3; cdr3_nt: TGTGCCAGCAGTCCACGGGAAGGAATCACAGATACGCAGTATTTT; cdr3_aa: CASSPREGITDTQYF